Shown below are 21 T cell receptor beta chains from a single sample sequenced in a study of T cells in Graves' hyperthyroidism and ophthalmopathy. The CDR3 regions of TCR beta were amplified from RNA transcripts. HTBI primers were used for first-round RT-PCR of the TCR CDR3. MiXCR was run by TCRdb on the multiplex PCR reads, yielding one entry per CDR3 protein. The sample includes approximately 410,000 distinct CDR3 sequences, about 14% seen only once; the top ten take over 10%. The sequenced sample consisted of blood. Source of these receptors: a man between 18 and 29 years old with Graves' ophthalmopathy.

The table lists this clonotype with a few counts. V and J are TRBV13 and TRBJ2-7, with D hard to call. In germline, CDR1 is PRHDT, CDR2 FYEKMQ (reference sequence). Trimming pared 4 bases from V and 5 bases from J, leaving 18 bases between. The CDR3 is made up of 15 amino acids. The CDR3 reads CASSSRRVYPNEQYF. The CDR3 DNA sequence: TGTGCCAGCAGCTCTCGCCGGGTCTACCCTAACGAGCAGTACTTC. Full variable domain (remainder filled in from reference TRBV13 and TRBJ2-7): AAGVIQSPRHLIKEKRETATLKCYPIPRHDTVYWYQQGPGQDPQFLISFYEKMQSDKGSIPDRFSAQQFSDYHSELNMSSLELGDSALYFCASSSRRVYPNEQYFGPGTRLTVT.

The chain joins TRBV7-2 to TRBJ1-1; 9 bases line up with TRBD1. From germline, CDR1 is SGHTA and CDR2 FQGNSA. V lost 2 bases to trimming and J lost 2 bases; unmatched junction nucleotides: 3. This CDR3 contains 15 residues. For the CDR3, the DNA is TGTGCCAGCAGCTTACGGACAGGGGATAACACTGAAGCTTTCTTT. Translation: CASSLRTGDNTEAFF.

At least ten counts were recorded for this clonotype. The chain couples TRBV18 to TRBJ1-5, with D possibly matching TRBD1 (5 bases). CDR1 is KGHSH and CDR2 is LQKENI in the germline V gene. Trimming stripped 3 bases from V and 12 bases from J, with 21 bases between. The CDR3 runs to 15 residues. CDR3 coding DNA: TGTGCCAGCTCACCCCCAGGGAGACTCCCCCTGGACCAGCATTTT. Translated, it gives CASSPPGRLPLDQHF. The whole variable domain, filled in from reference TRBV18 and TRBJ1-5, reads NAGVMQNPRHLVRRRGQEARLRCSPMKGHSHVYWYRQLPEEGLKFMVYLQKENIIDESGMPKERFSAEFPKEGPSILRIQQVVRGDSAAYFCASSPPGRLPLDQHFGDGTRLSIL.

There are many counts of this clonotype. V usage is TRBV4-1 and J usage is TRBJ2-5; the D gene could be TRBD1 or TRBD2 (5 bases each). CDR1 is MGHRA, CDR2 YSYEKL, per germline. This CDR3 is 14 amino acids long. V was pared by 3 bases and J by 5 bases, with 13 bases between. CDR3 region: CASSHLAGTETQYF. Written as DNA, the CDR3 is TGCGCCAGCAGCCATCTCGCAGGGACCGAGACCCAGTACTTC.

The sample holds a few counts of this clonotype. V and J are TRBV3-1 and TRBJ2-3; 13 bases match TRBD2. The V gene end was trimmed by 6 bases and the J gene end by 4 bases; junction bases not matched to a gene: 4. This CDR3 is built from 15 residues. In germline, CDR1 is LGHDT, CDR2 YNNKEL (reference sequence). The chain's CDR3 is CASSPGLAGSDTQYF. CDR3 nucleotide sequence: TGTGCCAGCAGTCCGGGACTAGCGGGGTCAGATACGCAGTATTTT.

There are many counts of this clonotype. The gene calls are TRBV20-1 and TRBJ2-3, with 10 bases aligning to TRBD2. The CDR3 is 14 amino acids. Germline V gene data show CDR1 as DFQATT and CDR2 as SNEGSKA (reference sequence). The CDR3 is CRVAGTSGTDTQYF. The CDR3 bases are TGCAGGGTGGCCGGGACTAGCGGCACAGATACGCAGTATTTT.

This clonotype was observed at least ten times. The chain links TRBV20-1 to TRBJ2-3, with 8 bases aligning to TRBD2. The V segment lost 3 bases and the J segment 5 bases; nucleotides outside the gene matches: 7. This CDR3 contains 14 residues. The germline CDR1 and CDR2 sequences are DFQATT and SNEGSKA (reference sequence). Written as DNA, the CDR3 is TGCAGTGCTAGGGTACTAGCGGCCATAGATACGCAGTATTTT. It translates to CSARVLAAIDTQYF.

This chain connects TRBV13 to TRBJ2-3; no clear D gene. V was cut by 1 base and J by 5 bases, with 10 bases left in between. The CDR3 is made up of 14 amino acids. Germline lookup yields CDR1 PRHDT and CDR2 FYEKMQ (reference sequence). The CDR3 DNA reads as TGTGCCAGCAGCTTAGCGGCTGTTATAGATACGCAGTATTTT. It yields the protein CASSLAAVIDTQYF.

This clonotype showed up many times. The chain carries TRBV20-1 and TRBJ1-1; no definite D call. In germline, CDR1 is DFQATT, CDR2 SNEGSKA (reference sequence). Trimming pared 4 bases from V and 0 bases from J, leaving 18 bases between. The length of the CDR3 is 16 residues. The CDR3 protein is CSAKTPGRNMNTEAFF. The CDR3 DNA follows: TGCAGTGCTAAGACGCCCGGGAGGAACATGAACACTGAAGCTTTCTTT.

This clonotype was seen many times. The V call is TRBV18, the J call TRBJ1-3, with D hard to call. Trimming removed 3 bases at V and 0 bases at J, with 6 bases between. Germline lookup yields CDR1 KGHSH and CDR2 LQKENI. This CDR3 comprises 14 residues. CDR3 loop: CASSPGSSGNTIYF. CDR3 nucleotide sequence: TGTGCCAGCTCACCGGGTAGCTCTGGAAACACCATATATTTT.

Many counts were recorded for this clonotype. The chain carries TRBV2 and TRBJ1-2, with TRBD1 as a possible D gene (5 bases). This CDR3 has 14 residues. The ends were cut back, 7 bases at V and 0 bases at J, with 12 bases in the middle. Germline V CDR1 and CDR2: SNHLY, FYNNEI. CDR3: CASKLLGANYGYTF. The CDR3 DNA follows: TGTGCCAGCAAACTATTGGGGGCTAACTATGGCTACACCTTC.

V is TRBV30 and J is TRBJ2-1; D is possibly TRBD2 (6 bases). Germline CDR1 GTSNPN, CDR2 SVGIG (reference sequence). The CDR3 is 12 residues long. V was pared by 5 bases and J by 8 bases, with 13 bases between. The CDR3 spells CAWSGAPDEQFF. The CDR3 DNA reads TGTGCCTGGTCGGGAGCCCCCGATGAGCAGTTCTTC.

This clonotype has ten or more counts. The chain links TRBV18 to TRBJ1-6; D gene unclear. Germline assignment: CDR1 KGHSH and CDR2 LQKENI. CDR3 length: 14 amino acids. V was pared by 4 bases and J by 9 bases, with 13 bases between. CDR3 in DNA: TGTGCCAGCTCACAAGTCTCAGGCGGTTCACCCCTCCACTTT. This encodes CASSQVSGGSPLHF.

This clonotype was counted at least ten times. V gene TRBV5-4 combines with J gene TRBJ2-1; D gene ambiguous. Trimming cost V 4 bases and J 7 bases, with 9 bases left between them. The length of the CDR3 is 12 residues. Germline CDR1 is SGHNT and CDR2 is YYREEE (reference sequence). The CDR3 region is CASSPRPNEQFF. The CDR3 nucleotides read TGTGCCAGCAGCCCGAGGCCAAATGAGCAGTTCTTC.

This clonotype was seen ten or more times. The V call is TRBV6-6, the J call TRBJ2-1; 9 bases match TRBD2. Germline values: CDR1 MNHNY, CDR2 SVGAGI (reference sequence). This CDR3 has 15 amino acids. The V and J ends lost 2 bases and 10 bases, in that order; junction bases with no gene match: 9. The CDR3 nucleotides read TGTGCCAGCAGTTACGTAGCGGGGGCTCATTGGGAGCAGTTCTTC. Translating gives CASSYVAGAHWEQFF.

This clonotype was counted ten times or more. This sequence joins TRBV5-6 and TRBJ2-2; weak D call: TRBD1 (6 bases). CDR1 SGHDT and CDR2 YYEEEE come from the germline V gene. This CDR3 has 18 residues. V was clipped by 2 bases and J by 1 base, with 18 bases between them. CDR3 in DNA: TGTGCCAGCAGCTTCTTCCCCAGGACAGACCTGAACACCGGGGAGCTGTTTTTT. Amino acid sequence: CASSFFPRTDLNTGELFF.

This chain links TRBV6-5 with TRBJ2-2, with TRBD2 as a possible D gene (6 bases). V lost 2 bases and J lost 7, with 14 bases in between. CDR1 and CDR2 from the germline V gene are MNHEY and SVGAGI. This CDR3 spans 15 amino acids. The CDR3 nucleotides are TGTGCCAGCAGTTACGAACTAGCCCCAGTCGGGGAGCTGTTTTTT. It codes for CASSYELAPVGELFF.

About this clonotype: This sequence may be a read error, since a much larger clone differs from it by one base. The genes are TRBV5-6 and TRBJ2-1; D is ambiguous. This CDR3 spans 16 amino acids. V was trimmed by 1 base and J by 5 bases, leaving 16 bases between them. CDR1 SGHDT and CDR2 YYEEEE come from the germline V gene. This CDR3 reads CASSLLALFSHNEQFF. The CDR3 DNA sequence: TGTGCCAGCAGCTTGCTTGCACTTTTTTCCCACAATGAGCAGTTCTTC.

CDR3 sequence reads: CASTSGRATEQFF. The CDR3 DNA is TGTGCCAGCACTAGCGGGAGGGCCACTGAGCAGTTCTTC. The V gene is TRBV27, the J gene TRBJ2-1; 12 nucleotides agree with TRBD2. V was pared by 7 bases and J by 9 bases, with 4 bases of the junction left unmatched. Germline V lookup: CDR1 MNHEY, CDR2 SMNVEV (reference sequence). This CDR3 region has 13 residues.

This clonotype was picked up many times. The V and J genes are TRBV20-1 and TRBJ2-1; weak D call: TRBD2 (6 bases). Trimming shortened V by 6 bases and J by 0 bases, and 18 bases separated the two germline ends. CDR1 and CDR2 from the germline V gene are DFQATT and SNEGSKA (reference sequence). This CDR3 has 16 amino acids. This CDR3 is CSARAGGGSSYNEQFF. The CDR3 DNA is TGCAGTGCACGAGCCGGGGGTGGGAGCTCCTACAATGAGCAGTTCTTC.

This clonotype was recorded many times. This chain uses TRBV20-1 with TRBJ1-1; a possible D gene is TRBD1 (5 bases). The CDR3 extends over 14 amino acids. The ends were cut back, 1 base at V and 5 bases at J, with 14 bases in the middle. Germline V gene sequence: CDR1 DFQATT, CDR2 SNEGSKA (reference sequence). The CDR3: CSARVEGVGTEAFF. DNA of the CDR3: TGCAGTGCTAGAGTGGAAGGGGTGGGGACTGAAGCTTTCTTT.